Presented here are 25 T cell receptor beta chains from one specimen sequenced in a study of T-cell reconstitution after alpha-beta-depleted transplantation in children. The library targeted TCRbeta and was prepared with unique molecular identifiers. TCRdb reprocessed the PCR reads via MiXCR and lists one record per CDR3 protein. The repertoire has 550,000 to 600,000 distinct CDR3 sequences, under 30% of them found once; the top ten carry about 14%. This specimen was PBMCs, mostly from graft donor cells, taken 360 days after TCRalphabeta/CD19-depleted stem cell transplant. These receptors were obtained from a boy in the first two years of life who had a stem cell transplant for acute myeloid leukemia, so the T cells may come from the graft donor.

This clonotype was found a few times. The chain joins TRBV20-1 to TRBJ2-1, with 8 bases aligning to TRBD2. This CDR3 region has 14 residues. Germline V gives CDR1 DFQATT, CDR2 SNEGSKA (reference sequence). The J segment lost 6 bases and the V segment lost 3 bases, leaving 7 bases of the junction unmatched. The CDR3 is CSARNSGGRNEQFF. CDR3 DNA sequence: TGCAGTGCTAGGAACTCGGGGGGGCGCAATGAGCAGTTCTTC.

The rearrangement links TRBV6-2 or TRBV6-3 to TRBJ2-3; 15 bases match TRBD2. J was trimmed by 0 bases and V by 10 bases; bases with no gene match: 17. Germline V gives CDR1 MNHEY, CDR2 SVGEGT. CDR3 length equals 20 residues. CDR3 sequence: CATNLPGLAGGQGSTDTQYF. In DNA form, the CDR3 reads TGTGCCACCAACCTCCCGGGACTAGCGGGGGGCCAGGGCAGCACAGATACGCAGTATTTT.

This clonotype was seen more than once but under ten times. The chain employs TRBV29-1 and TRBJ1-2; D remains ambiguous. This CDR3 comprises 10 residues. Between the trimmed V and J ends, which lost 6 bases and 3 bases, there was a span of 5 bases. The germline gives CDR1 SQVTM, CDR2 ANQGSEA. This CDR3 is CSVPDYGYTF. For the CDR3, the DNA is TGCAGCGTACCCGACTATGGCTACACCTTC.

This chain connects TRBV7-9 to TRBJ1-6; 8 bases align to TRBD1. CDR1 is SEHNR and CDR2 is FQNEAQ in the germline V gene (reference sequence). This CDR3 has 14 amino acids. Trimming at V came to 5 bases and at J to 9 bases, leaving 6 bases not matched to a gene. CDR3 sequence: CASSTGGQGSPLHF. CDR3 bases: TGTGCCAGCAGCACAGGGGGACAAGGTTCACCCCTCCACTTT.

This clonotype was detected ten times or more. This chain uses TRBV29-1 with TRBJ2-3, with 11 bases fitting TRBD2. CDR3 size: 15 residues. Germline-derived CDR1 and CDR2 are SQVTM and ANQGSEA. Trimming took 5 bases from V and 2 from J; bases not matched to a gene: 6. CDR3 bases: TGCAGCGTTTCTAGCGGGGGGACCTACACAGATACGCAGTATTTT. Protein: CSVSSGGTYTDTQYF.

The gene calls are TRBV12-3 or TRBV12-4 and TRBJ2-2; D is unresolved. Trimming took 7 bases from V and 4 from J, leaving 7 bases between them. This CDR3 contains 12 residues. CDR3 protein: CASKLLTGELFF. CDR3 DNA sequence: TGTGCCAGCAAACTCCTCACCGGGGAGCTGTTTTTT.

There are many counts of this clonotype. V gene TRBV2 combines with J gene TRBJ2-7; 10 positions agree with TRBD2. V lost 8 bases to trimming and J lost 0 bases; unmatched junction nucleotides: 1. The CDR3 contains 13 residues. The germline CDR1 and CDR2 sequences are SNHLY and FYNNEI. The CDR3 sequence is CASLAGDSYEQYF. CDR3 nucleotides: TGTGCCAGCCTAGCGGGGGACTCCTACGAGCAGTACTTC.

This chain links TRBV12-3 or TRBV12-4 with TRBJ1-1, with no clear D. The CDR3 length is 13 residues. V was clipped by 10 bases and J by 11 bases, with 23 bases between them. The CDR3 loop reads CATTFGRQRRAFF. In DNA, the CDR3 is TGTGCCACCACCTTCGGGAGGCAGCGGAGGGCTTTCTTT.

A few counts support this clonotype. CDR3 in DNA: TGTGCCAGCAGCCCTCCCCCCCAGGGGGGAGAGCAGTTCTTC. Protein: CASSPPPQGGEQFF. The chain is built from TRBV11-3 and TRBJ2-1; weak D call: TRBD1 (7 bases). The V gene lost 5 bases and the J gene lost 10 bases, with 18 bases spanning the gap. CDR1 and CDR2 (germline): SGHNT, YENEEA. The CDR3 sequence is 14 residues long.

The chain uses TRBV20-1 and TRBJ2-4; 10 bases are a match to TRBD1. This CDR3 has 14 amino acids. The ends lost 6 bases at V and 6 bases at J; junction bases unmatched: 8. Germline V lookup: CDR1 DFQATT, CDR2 SNEGSKA (reference sequence). CDR3 DNA: TGCAGTGCCCTCCCCGGACAGGGGGGAAACATTCAGTACTTC. Amino acids: CSALPGQGGNIQYF.

At least ten counts were recorded for this clonotype. The chain employs TRBV5-5 and TRBJ2-7, with D perhaps matching TRBD1 (5 bases). Germline loops: CDR1 SGHKS, CDR2 YYEKEE (reference sequence). Trimming took off 1 base at V and 2 bases at J, with 10 bases between the two ends. The CDR3 has 14 residues. CDR3 sequence reads: CASSLTGTTYEQYF. In DNA, the CDR3 is TGTGCCAGCAGCTTGACAGGTACCACCTACGAGCAGTACTTC.

This rearrangement joins TRBV14 to TRBJ2-1; D unresolved. The V gene lost 2 bases and the J gene lost 6 bases, with 8 bases spanning the gap. The germline CDR1 and CDR2 sequences are SGHDN and FVKESK. The CDR3 runs to 13 residues. CDR3 amino acids: CASSQQVFNEQFF. For the CDR3, the DNA is TGTGCCAGCAGCCAACAGGTGTTCAATGAGCAGTTCTTC.

The rearrangement joins TRBV7-2 to TRBJ2-7; a weak D match, TRBD2 (5 bases). The germline CDR1 and CDR2 sequences are SGHTA and FQGNSA. This CDR3 is built from 15 residues. With 1 base removed from V and 2 bases from J, the gap between germline ends came to 12 bases. CDR3 sequence reads: CASSLGLADPYEQYF. As DNA, the CDR3 is TGTGCCAGCAGCTTAGGGCTAGCAGACCCCTACGAGCAGTACTTC.

This clonotype was seen many times. The chain couples TRBV5-5 to TRBJ2-7; 9 bases line up with TRBD1. After removal of 1 base from V and 2 bases from J, the junction contained 4 bases not matched to a gene. The CDR3 sequence is 15 residues long. Germline V gives CDR1 SGHKS, CDR2 YYEKEE (reference sequence). In DNA, the CDR3 is TGTGCCAGCAGCTTGTCCCACAGGGGGCCCTACGAGCAGTACTTC. It translates to CASSLSHRGPYEQYF.

This clonotype has a handful of counts. The chain uses TRBV6-5 and TRBJ2-5; maybe TRBD2 (6 bases). The CDR3 covers 14 residues. Trimming cost V 2 bases and J 5 bases, with 12 bases left between them. Germline CDR1 MNHEY, CDR2 SVGAGI. The DNA for the CDR3 is TGTGCCAGCAGTTACGAATACGGGGGTGAGACCCAGTACTTC. The encoded protein is CASSYEYGGETQYF.

This clonotype turned up a few times. This sequence joins TRBV20-1 and TRBJ2-7; D unclear. Trimming shortened V by 0 bases and J by 2 bases, and 11 bases separated the two germline ends. The CDR3 consists of 14 residues. Germline CDR1 reads DFQATT; CDR2 reads SNEGSKA (reference sequence). The CDR3 loop is CSARDVVDPYEQYF. For the CDR3, the DNA is TGCAGTGCTAGAGATGTCGTAGACCCCTACGAGCAGTACTTC.

The V and J genes are TRBV10-3 and TRBJ2-5; 12 nucleotides agree with TRBD2. Germline-derived CDR1 and CDR2 are ENHRY and SYGVKD. This CDR3 spans 14 amino acids. With 6 bases clipped from V and 5 bases from J, the junction kept 4 bases outside the gene matches. In nucleotides, the CDR3 is TGTGCCATCAGCGGACTAGCGGGGATGGAGACCCAGTACTTC. This codes for CAISGLAGMETQYF.

This clonotype was observed at least ten times. The chain combines TRBV29-1 with TRBJ2-3; 8 bases map to TRBD1. CDR1 is SQVTM and CDR2 is ANQGSEA in the germline V gene. Trimming cost V 7 bases and J 0 bases; bases outside gene matches: 6. This CDR3 is 14 amino acids long. CDR3 loop: CSAQQGGSTDTQYF. The CDR3 bases are TGCAGCGCTCAACAGGGGGGAAGCACAGATACGCAGTATTTT.

This clonotype was seen a handful of times. The chain uses TRBV10-3 and TRBJ1-4; 8 nucleotides line up with TRBD1. The germline gives CDR1 ENHRY, CDR2 SYGVKD. The junction had 7 bases not matched to a gene; V was cut back by 5 bases and J by 8 bases. This CDR3 spans 14 amino acids. In DNA form, the CDR3 reads TGTGCCATCAGTAACCGGACAGGGACCGAAAAACTGTTTTTT. Translation gives CAISNRTGTEKLFF.

This rearrangement joins TRBV12-3 or TRBV12-4 to TRBJ2-3, with D possibly being TRBD1 (5 bases). Trimming took 0 bases from V and 2 from J, leaving 15 bases between them. The CDR3 has 17 residues. The CDR3 reads CASSLAQRNRLTDTQYF. The DNA for the CDR3 is TGTGCCAGCAGTTTAGCGCAGAGGAACAGGCTCACAGATACGCAGTATTTT.

The rearrangement joins TRBV12-3 or TRBV12-4 to TRBJ2-2, with 7 bases identical to TRBD1. Losses at the gene ends were 8 bases for V and 2 bases for J; bases not matched to a gene: 20. CDR3 length equals 19 residues. This CDR3 reads CASCSTRTTGVVNTGELFF. The CDR3 DNA sequence: TGTGCCAGCTGTTCCACCCGAACTACAGGGGTAGTAAACACCGGGGAGCTGTTTTTT.

This chain joins TRBV5-7 and TRBJ1-6; 11 bases fit TRBD1. TRBV5-7 is placed among ORFs of uncertain function. With 5 bases clipped from V and 9 bases from J, the junction kept 7 bases outside the gene matches. The CDR3 consists of 15 residues. The CDR3 protein is CASSWTGGAGSPLHF. The CDR3 nucleotides are TGTGCCAGCAGTTGGACAGGGGGCGCGGGTTCACCCCTCCACTTT.

In its sample, this clonotype was seen many times. The rearrangement links TRBV29-1 to TRBJ2-5; 8 bases line up with TRBD1. V gave up 1 base and J gave up 5 bases; unmatched junction bases: 0. The CDR3 runs to 12 residues. Per germline, CDR1 SQVTM and CDR2 ANQGSEA. CDR3 protein: CSVEGQGETQYF. DNA for the CDR3: TGCAGCGTTGAAGGACAGGGGGAGACCCAGTACTTC.

This clonotype has just a few counts. V usage is TRBV20-1 and J usage is TRBJ1-1; D remains ambiguous. V was pared by 3 bases and J by 1 base, with 12 bases between. CDR1 DFQATT and CDR2 SNEGSKA come from the germline V gene (reference sequence). The CDR3 totals 14 residues. For the CDR3, the DNA is TGCAGTGCTAGGTTCCGACGATCGAACACTGAAGCTTTCTTT. Protein: CSARFRRSNTEAFF.

Regarding this clonotype: This sequence may be a read error, since a much larger clone differs from it by one base. The V gene is TRBV14, the J gene TRBJ1-5; D unresolved. Germline V lookup: CDR1 SGHDN, CDR2 FVKESK. This CDR3 is built from 14 residues. V lost 1 base, J lost 1 base, and 5 bases lay in between. CDR3 loop: CASSQAGSNQPQHF. The CDR3 DNA sequence: TGTGCCAGCAGCCAAGCCGGGAGCAATCAGCCCCAGCATTTT.